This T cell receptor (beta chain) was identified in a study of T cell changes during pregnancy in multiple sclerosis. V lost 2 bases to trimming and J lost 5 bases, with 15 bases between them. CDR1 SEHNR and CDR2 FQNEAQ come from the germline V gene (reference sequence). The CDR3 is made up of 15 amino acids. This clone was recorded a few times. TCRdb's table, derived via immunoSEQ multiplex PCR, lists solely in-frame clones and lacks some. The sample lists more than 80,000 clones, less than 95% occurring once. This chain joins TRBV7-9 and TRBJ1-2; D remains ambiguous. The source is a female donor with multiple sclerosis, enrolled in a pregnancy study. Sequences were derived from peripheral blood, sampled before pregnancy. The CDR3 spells CASSLMALETYGYTF. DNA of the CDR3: TGTGCCAGCAGCTTAATGGCTCTAGAGACGTATGGCTACACCTTC.